This entry concerns a single TCR beta chain. Its antigen is still unknown. RNA was extracted and reverse transcribed into cDNA as the sequencing template. Some clones are missing from TCRdb's copy, which holds only in-frame ones; the method was immunoSEQ multiplex PCR. The sample shows around 5,400 clones, about 60% of them seen only once. Obtained from alopecia areata patients were lesional scalp punch biopsies along with peripheral blood. CDR3 length: 14 amino acids. Germline CDR1 is MNHNY and CDR2 is SVGAGI (reference sequence). The V end lost 5 bases, the J end lost 0 bases, and 8 bases lay between the germline ends. The sample comes from a study of CD8+ T cells in alopecia areata. About the research overall: The drug, oral tofacitinib, was given to treated patients at 5 to 10 mg twice daily. The study's findings and limits: Clonality exceeded that of normal scalp in lesional scalp, most notably in alopecia totalis/universalis. With patients, TCR sharing proved less clear than in mice, a difference possibly related to HLA. Scalp sample data also include resident alphabeta T cells from normal skin.

This receptor was identified in a human donor with alopecia areata. The chain employs TRBV6-6 and TRBJ2-4; tentative D call: TRBD1 (6 bases). Material: skin. The CDR3 DNA is TGTGCCAGCAGTAAGGGGGTAGCCAAAAACATTCAGTACTTC. This translates into CASSKGVAKNIQYF.